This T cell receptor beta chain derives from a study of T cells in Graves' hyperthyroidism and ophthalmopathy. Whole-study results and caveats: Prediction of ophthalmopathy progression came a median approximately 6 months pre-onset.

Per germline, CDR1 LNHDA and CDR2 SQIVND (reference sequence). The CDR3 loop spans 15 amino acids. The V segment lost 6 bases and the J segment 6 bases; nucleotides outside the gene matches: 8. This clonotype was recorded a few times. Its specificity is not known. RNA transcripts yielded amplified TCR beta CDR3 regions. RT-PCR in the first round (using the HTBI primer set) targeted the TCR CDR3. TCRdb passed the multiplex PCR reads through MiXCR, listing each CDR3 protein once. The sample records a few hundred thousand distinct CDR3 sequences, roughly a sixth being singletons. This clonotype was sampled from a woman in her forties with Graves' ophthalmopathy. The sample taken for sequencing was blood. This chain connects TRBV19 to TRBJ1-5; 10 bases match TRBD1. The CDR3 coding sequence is TGTGCCAGTAGGTTTGGGACAGGGGAGACTCAGCCCCAGCATTTT. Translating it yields CASRFGTGETQPQHF. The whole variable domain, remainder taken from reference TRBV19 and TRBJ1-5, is DGGITQSPKYLFRKEGQNVTLSCEQNLNHDAMYWYRQDPGQGLRLIYYSQIVNDFQKGDIAEGYSVSREKKESFPLTVTSAQKNPTAFYLCASRFGTGETQPQHFGDGTRLSIL.